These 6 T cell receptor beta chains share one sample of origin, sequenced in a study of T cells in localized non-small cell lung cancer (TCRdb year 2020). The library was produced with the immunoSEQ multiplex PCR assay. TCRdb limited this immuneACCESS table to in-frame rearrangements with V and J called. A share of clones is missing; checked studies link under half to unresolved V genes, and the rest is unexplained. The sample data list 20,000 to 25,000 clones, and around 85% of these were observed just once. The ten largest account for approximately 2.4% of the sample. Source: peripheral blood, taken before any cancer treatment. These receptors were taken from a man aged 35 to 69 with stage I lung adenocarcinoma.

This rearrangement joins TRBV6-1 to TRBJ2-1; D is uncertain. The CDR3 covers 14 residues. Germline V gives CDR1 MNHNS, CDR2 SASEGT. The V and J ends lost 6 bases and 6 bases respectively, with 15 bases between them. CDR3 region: CASRLGTYGNEQFF. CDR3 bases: TGTGCCAGCAGGTTGGGAACTTATGGCAATGAGCAGTTCTTC.

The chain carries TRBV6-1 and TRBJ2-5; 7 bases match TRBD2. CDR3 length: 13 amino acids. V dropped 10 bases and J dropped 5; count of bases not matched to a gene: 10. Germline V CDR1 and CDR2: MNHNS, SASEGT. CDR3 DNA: TGTGCCAACTCCGGCCTGGGAGGGGAGACCCAGTACTTC. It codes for CANSGLGGETQYF.

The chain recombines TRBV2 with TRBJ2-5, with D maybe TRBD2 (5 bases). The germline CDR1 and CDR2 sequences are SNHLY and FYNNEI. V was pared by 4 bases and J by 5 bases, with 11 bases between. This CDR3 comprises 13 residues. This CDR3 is CASSVEGGETQYF. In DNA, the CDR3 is TGTGCCAGCAGTGTTGAGGGTGGGGAGACCCAGTACTTC.

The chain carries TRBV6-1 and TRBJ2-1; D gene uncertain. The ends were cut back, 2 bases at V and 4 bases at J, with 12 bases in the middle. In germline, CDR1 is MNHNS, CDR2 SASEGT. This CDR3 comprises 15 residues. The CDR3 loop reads CASSENHQRYNEQFF. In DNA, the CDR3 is TGTGCCAGCAGTGAAAACCATCAGAGATACAATGAGCAGTTCTTC.

In nucleotides, the CDR3 is TGTGCCTCGGCCCCTGAAAACTATGGCTACACCTTC. Translated, it gives CASAPENYGYTF. This chain joins TRBV5-6 and TRBJ1-2; D uncertain. The V end lost 10 bases, the J end lost 2 bases, and 12 bases lay between the germline ends. The CDR3 is made up of 12 amino acids. From germline, CDR1 is SGHDT and CDR2 YYEEEE.

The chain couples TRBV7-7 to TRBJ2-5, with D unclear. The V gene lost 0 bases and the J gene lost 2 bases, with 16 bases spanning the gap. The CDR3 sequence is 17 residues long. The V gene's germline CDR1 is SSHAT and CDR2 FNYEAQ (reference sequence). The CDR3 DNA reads TGTGCCAGCAGCTTAGCGCCCGGCCCTCCCGCGCAAGAGACCCAGTACTTC. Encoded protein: CASSLAPGPPAQETQYF. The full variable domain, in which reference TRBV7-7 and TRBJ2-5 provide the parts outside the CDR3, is GAGVSQSPRYKVTKRGQDVTLRCDPISSHATLYWYQQALGQGPEFLTYFNYEAQPDKSGLPSDRFSAERPEGSISTLTIQRTEQRDSAMYRCASSLAPGPPAQETQYFGPGTRLLVL.